This TCR beta chain was retrieved from a study of blood T cell repertoires in COVID-19. Across the study: Specimens from acute and convalescent COVID-19 originated in the United States, Italy and Spain. Nucleic acid was either cDNA or gDNA, and it came from T cells, B-cell-depleted T cells, or PBMCs.

Under the authors' procedure: Using reference gene primer amplification, nucleated cell counts were estimated. The table came from immunoSEQ multiplex PCR; TCRdb's copy has only in-frame clones and leaves some out. D and trimming come from the DNA, and the V and J calls and clone size come from that table. The repertoire consists of a few hundred thousand clones, with approximately 88% occurring once and the leading ten covering around an eighth. Germline-derived CDR1 and CDR2 are SGHTS and YDEGEE. The CDR3 is 12 amino acids. V was cut by 4 bases and J by 9 bases, with 12 bases left in between. The Seattle site enrolled patients during active infection and followed them longitudinally.

The TCR was taken from a woman in her forties or fifties with COVID-19, enrolled during active disease. The chain has TRBV5-8 and TRBJ2-3; D might be TRBD1 (6 bases). Sequencing was done on a sample of peripheral blood. The DNA of the CDR3 is TGTGCCAGCAGCCACAGGGCCCCCACGCAGTATTTT. This codes for CASSHRAPTQYF.